This T cell receptor beta chain was recovered during a study of CD8 T cells in Susac syndrome. With random hexamers, reverse transcription was performed on about 0.5 to 1 ug of RNA. Using its own MiXCR run on the immunoSEQ multiplex PCR reads, TCRdb lists one record per CDR3 protein. The sample records roughly 150,000 distinct CDR3 sequences, roughly 94% being singletons. The CDR3 runs 16 residues. In germline, CDR1 is SGHVS, CDR2 FNYEAQ. V was pared by 1 base and J by 2 bases, with 13 bases between. This chain uses TRBV7-6 with TRBJ2-3, with TRBD1 as a possible D gene (5 bases). The sample comprised CD8+ T cells from PBMCs. This TCR derives from a human donor with Susac syndrome. The DNA for the CDR3 is TGTGCCAGCAGCTTAGAAGGGGCCCCGACCACAGATACGCAGTATTTT. Translated, it gives CASSLEGAPTTDTQYF.